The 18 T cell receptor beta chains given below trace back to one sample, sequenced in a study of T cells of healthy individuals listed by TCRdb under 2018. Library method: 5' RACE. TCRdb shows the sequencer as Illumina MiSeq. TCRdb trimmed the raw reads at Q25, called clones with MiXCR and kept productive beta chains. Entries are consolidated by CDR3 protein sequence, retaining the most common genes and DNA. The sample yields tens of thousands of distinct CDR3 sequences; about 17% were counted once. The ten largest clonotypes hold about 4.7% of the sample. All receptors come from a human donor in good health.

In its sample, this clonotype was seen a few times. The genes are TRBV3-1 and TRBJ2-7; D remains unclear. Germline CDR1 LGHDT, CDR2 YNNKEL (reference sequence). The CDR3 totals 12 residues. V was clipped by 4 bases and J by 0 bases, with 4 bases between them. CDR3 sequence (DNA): TGTGCCAGCAGCCCCCCCTCCTACGAGCAGTACTTC. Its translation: CASSPPSYEQYF.

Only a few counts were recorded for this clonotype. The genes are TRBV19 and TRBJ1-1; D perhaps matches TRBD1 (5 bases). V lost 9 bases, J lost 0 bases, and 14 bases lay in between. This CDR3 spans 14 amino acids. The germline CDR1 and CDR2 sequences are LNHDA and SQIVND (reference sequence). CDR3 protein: CASTPGTVNTEAFF. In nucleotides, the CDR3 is TGTGCCAGCACACCCGGGACGGTGAACACTGAAGCTTTCTTT.

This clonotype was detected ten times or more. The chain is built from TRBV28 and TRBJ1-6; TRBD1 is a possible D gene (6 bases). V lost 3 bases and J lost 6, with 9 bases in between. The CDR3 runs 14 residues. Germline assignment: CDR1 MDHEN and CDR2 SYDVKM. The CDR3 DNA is TGTGCCAGCAGTTTGGACAGACCTAATTCACCCCTCCACTTT. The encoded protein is CASSLDRPNSPLHF.

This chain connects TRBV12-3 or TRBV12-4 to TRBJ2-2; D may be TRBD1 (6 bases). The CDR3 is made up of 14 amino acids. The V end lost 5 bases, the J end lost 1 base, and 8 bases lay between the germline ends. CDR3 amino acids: CASSPGQNTGELFF. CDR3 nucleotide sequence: TGTGCCAGCAGTCCGGGACAGAACACCGGGGAGCTGTTTTTT.

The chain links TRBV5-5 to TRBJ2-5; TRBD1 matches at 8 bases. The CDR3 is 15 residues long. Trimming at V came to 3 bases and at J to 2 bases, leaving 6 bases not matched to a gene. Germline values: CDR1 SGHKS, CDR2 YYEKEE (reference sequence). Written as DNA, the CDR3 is TGTGCCAGCAGCTCGGACAGGGTAGCGCAAGAGACCCAGTACTTC. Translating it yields CASSSDRVAQETQYF.

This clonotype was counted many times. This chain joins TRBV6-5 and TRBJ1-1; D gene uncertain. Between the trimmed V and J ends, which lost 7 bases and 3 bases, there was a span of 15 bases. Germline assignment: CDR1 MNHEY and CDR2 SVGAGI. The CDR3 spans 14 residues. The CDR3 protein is CASTPVSAYTEAFF. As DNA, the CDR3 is TGTGCCAGCACTCCCGTATCCGCCTACACTGAAGCTTTCTTT.

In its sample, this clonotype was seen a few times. CDR3 nucleotides: TGTGCCAGCAGCCAAGTACTAGCGGGAATAGATACGCAGTATTTT. Encoded protein: CASSQVLAGIDTQYF. The V and J genes are TRBV3-1 and TRBJ2-3; 10 positions agree with TRBD2. Losses at the gene ends were 1 base for V and 5 bases for J; bases not matched to a gene: 3. Germline V CDR1 and CDR2: LGHDT, YNNKEL (reference sequence). The CDR3 consists of 15 residues.

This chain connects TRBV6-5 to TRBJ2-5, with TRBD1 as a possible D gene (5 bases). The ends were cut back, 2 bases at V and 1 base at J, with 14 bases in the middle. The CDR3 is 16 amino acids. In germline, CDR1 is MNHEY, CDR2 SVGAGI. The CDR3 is CASSYVGAGSQETQYF. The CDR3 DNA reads TGTGCCAGCAGTTACGTTGGGGCAGGATCCCAAGAGACCCAGTACTTC.

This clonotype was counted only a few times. The CDR3 DNA sequence: TGTGCCAGCAGCCCGCCGGGGGTCAATGAGCAGTTCTTC. Encoded protein: CASSPPGVNEQFF. The rearrangement uses TRBV3-1 and TRBJ2-1; tentative D call: TRBD2 (6 bases). CDR3 length: 13 amino acids. The germline V and J ends were trimmed by 4 bases and 6 bases, with 10 bases remaining between them. Germline CDR1 LGHDT, CDR2 YNNKEL (reference sequence).

The CDR3 sequence is CASSLSGSSYEQYF. The CDR3 nucleotides read TGTGCCAGCAGTTTATCTGGGAGCTCCTACGAGCAGTACTTC. This sequence joins TRBV28 and TRBJ2-7; possibly TRBD2 for D (5 bases). Germline V gene lookup returns CDR1 MDHEN and CDR2 SYDVKM. Trimming stripped 1 base from V and 0 bases from J, with 7 bases between. This CDR3 is built from 14 residues.

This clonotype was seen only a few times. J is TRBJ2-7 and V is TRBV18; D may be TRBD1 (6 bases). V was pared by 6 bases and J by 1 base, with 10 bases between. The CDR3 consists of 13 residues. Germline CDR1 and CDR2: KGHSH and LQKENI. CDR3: CASSRGESYEQYF. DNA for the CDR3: TGTGCCAGCTCCAGGGGAGAATCCTACGAGCAGTACTTC.

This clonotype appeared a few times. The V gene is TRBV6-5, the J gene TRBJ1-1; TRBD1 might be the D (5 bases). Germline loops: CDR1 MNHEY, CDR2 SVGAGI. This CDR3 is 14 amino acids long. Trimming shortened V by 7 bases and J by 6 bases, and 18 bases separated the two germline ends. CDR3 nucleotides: TGTGCCAGCACTGGTGGGGGTAACTTCGCTGAAGCTTTCTTT. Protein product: CASTGGGNFAEAFF.

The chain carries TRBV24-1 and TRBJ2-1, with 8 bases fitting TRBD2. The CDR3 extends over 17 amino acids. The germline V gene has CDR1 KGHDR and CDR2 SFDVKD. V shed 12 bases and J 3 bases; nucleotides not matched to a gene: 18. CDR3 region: CASPKVGREVIYNEQFF. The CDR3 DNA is TGTGCCTCACCAAAGGTAGGGCGGGAGGTAATCTACAATGAGCAGTTCTTC.

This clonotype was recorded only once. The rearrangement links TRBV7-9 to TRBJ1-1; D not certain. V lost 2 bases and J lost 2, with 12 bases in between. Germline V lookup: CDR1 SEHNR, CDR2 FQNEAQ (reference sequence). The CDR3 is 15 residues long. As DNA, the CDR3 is TGTGCCAGCAGCTTAAAGGGAACAATAAACACTGAAGCTTTCTTT. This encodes CASSLKGTINTEAFF.

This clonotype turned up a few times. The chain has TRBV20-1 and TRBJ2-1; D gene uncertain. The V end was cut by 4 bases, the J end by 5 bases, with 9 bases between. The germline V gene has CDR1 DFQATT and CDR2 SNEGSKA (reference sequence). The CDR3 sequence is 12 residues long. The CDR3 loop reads CSAITNHNEQFF. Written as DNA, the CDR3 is TGCAGTGCTATAACTAACCACAATGAGCAGTTCTTC.

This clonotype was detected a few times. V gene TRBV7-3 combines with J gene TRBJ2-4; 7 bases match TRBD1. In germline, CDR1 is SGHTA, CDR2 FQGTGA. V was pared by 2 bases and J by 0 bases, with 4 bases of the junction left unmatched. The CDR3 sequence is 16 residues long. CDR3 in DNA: TGTGCCAGCAGCTTACGACAGGGTGTAGCCAAAAACATTCAGTACTTC. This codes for CASSLRQGVAKNIQYF. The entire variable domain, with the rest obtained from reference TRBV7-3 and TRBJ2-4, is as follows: GAGVSQTPSNKVTEKGKYVELRCDPISGHTALYWYRQSLGQGPEFLIYFQGTGAADDSGLPNDRFFAVRPEGSVSTLKIQRTERGDSAVYLCASSLRQGVAKNIQYFGAGTRLSVL.

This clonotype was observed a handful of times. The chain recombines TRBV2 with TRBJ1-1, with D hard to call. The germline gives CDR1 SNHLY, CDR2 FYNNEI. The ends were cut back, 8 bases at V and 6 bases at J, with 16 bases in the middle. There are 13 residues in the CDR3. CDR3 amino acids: CASSLRVGPEAFF. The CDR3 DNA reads TGTGCCAGCTCCCTCAGAGTGGGCCCTGAAGCTTTCTTT.

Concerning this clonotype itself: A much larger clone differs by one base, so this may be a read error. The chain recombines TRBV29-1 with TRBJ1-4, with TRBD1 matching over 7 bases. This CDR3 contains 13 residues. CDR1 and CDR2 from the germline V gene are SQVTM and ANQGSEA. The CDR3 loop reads CSARDSQNEKLSF. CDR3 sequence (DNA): TGCAGCGCCCGGGACAGTCAAAATGAAAAACTGTCTTTT.